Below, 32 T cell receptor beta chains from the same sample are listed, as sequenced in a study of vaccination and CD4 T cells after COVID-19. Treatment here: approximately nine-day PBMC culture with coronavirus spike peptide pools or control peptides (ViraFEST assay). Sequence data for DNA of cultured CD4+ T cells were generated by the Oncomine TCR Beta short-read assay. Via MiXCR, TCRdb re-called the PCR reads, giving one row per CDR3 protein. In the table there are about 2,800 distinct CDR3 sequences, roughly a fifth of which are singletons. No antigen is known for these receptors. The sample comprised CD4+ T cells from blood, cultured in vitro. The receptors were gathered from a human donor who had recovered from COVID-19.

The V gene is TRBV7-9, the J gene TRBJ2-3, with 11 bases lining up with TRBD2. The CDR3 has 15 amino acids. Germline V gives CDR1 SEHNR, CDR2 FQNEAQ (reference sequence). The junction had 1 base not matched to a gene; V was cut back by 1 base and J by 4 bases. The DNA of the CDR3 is TGTGCCAGCAGCTTAGGTAGCGGGGGGGCAGATACGCAGTATTTT. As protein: CASSLGSGGADTQYF.

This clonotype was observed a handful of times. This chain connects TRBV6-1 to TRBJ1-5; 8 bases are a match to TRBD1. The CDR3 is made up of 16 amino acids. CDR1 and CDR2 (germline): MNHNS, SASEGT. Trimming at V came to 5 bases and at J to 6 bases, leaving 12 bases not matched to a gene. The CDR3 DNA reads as TGTGCCAGCAGTACCCAAGGACAGGGAAATGGTCAGCCCCAGCATTTT. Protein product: CASSTQGQGNGQPQHF.

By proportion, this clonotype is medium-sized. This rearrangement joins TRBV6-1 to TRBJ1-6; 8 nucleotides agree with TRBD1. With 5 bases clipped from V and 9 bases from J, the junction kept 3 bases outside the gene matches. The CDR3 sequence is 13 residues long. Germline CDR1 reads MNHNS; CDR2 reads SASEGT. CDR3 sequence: CASSTTGASPLHF. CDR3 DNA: TGTGCCAGCAGTACGACAGGGGCTTCACCCCTCCACTTT.

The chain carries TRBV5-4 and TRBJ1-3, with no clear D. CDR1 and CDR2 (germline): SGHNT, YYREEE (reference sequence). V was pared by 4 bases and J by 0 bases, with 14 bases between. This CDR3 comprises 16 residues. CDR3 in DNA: TGTGCCAGCAGCCCGGAGGTGATGCGCTCTGGAAACACCATATATTTT. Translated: CASSPEVMRSGNTIYF.

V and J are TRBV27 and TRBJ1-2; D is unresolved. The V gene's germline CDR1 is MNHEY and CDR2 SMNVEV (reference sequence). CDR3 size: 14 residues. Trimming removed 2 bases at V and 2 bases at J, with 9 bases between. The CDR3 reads CASSLKGGNYGYTF. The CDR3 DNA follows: TGTGCCAGCAGTTTAAAAGGCGGAAACTATGGCTACACCTTC.

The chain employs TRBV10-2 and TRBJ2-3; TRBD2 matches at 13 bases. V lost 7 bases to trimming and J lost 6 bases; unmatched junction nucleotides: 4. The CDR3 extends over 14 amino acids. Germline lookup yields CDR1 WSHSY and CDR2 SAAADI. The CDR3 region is CASTATSGGDTQYF. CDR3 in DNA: TGCGCCAGCACCGCGACTAGCGGGGGGGATACGCAGTATTTT.

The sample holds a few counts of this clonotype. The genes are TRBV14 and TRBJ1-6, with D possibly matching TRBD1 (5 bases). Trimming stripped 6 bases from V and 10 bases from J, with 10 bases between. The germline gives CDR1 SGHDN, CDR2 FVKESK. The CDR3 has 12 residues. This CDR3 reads CASRGLGSPLHF. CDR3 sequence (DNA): TGTGCCAGCAGGGGGCTGGGCTCACCCCTCCACTTT.

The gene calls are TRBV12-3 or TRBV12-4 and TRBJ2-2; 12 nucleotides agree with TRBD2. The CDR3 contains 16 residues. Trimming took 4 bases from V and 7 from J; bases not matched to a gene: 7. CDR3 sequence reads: CASSSLAGGPGGELFF. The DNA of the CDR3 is TGTGCCAGCAGTTCCCTAGCGGGGGGGCCCGGCGGGGAGCTGTTTTTT.

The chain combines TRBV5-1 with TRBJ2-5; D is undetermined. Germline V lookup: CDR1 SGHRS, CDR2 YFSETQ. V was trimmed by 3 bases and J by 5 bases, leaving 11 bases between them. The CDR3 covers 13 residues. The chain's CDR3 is CASSWVGGETQYF. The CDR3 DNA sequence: TGCGCCAGCAGCTGGGTCGGTGGGGAGACCCAGTACTTC.

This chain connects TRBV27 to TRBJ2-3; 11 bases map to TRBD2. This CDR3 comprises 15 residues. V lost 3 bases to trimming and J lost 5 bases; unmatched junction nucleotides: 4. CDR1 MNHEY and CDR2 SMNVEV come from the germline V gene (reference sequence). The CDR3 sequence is CASSFTSGGIDTQYF. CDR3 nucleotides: TGTGCCAGCAGTTTTACTAGCGGGGGAATAGATACGCAGTATTTT.

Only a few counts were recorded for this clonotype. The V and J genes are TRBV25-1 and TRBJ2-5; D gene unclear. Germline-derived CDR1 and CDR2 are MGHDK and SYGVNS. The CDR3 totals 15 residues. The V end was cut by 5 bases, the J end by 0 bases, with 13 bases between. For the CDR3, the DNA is TGTGCCAGCAGTCCGCGAGAACATGACCAAGAGACCCAGTACTTC. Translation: CASSPREHDQETQYF.

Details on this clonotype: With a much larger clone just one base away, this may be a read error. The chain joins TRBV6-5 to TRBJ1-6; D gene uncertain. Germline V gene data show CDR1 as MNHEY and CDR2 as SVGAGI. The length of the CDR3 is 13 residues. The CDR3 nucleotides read TGTGCCAGCGGTTACTGGAGGAATTCACCCCTCCACTTT. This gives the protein CASGYWRNSPLHF.

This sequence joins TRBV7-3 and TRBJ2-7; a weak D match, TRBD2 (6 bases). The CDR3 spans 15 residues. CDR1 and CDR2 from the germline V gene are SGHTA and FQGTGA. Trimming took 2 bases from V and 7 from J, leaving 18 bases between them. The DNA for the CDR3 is TGTGCCAGCAGCTTAGATGGCGGGGATTGGAGGGAGCAGTACTTC. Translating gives CASSLDGGDWREQYF.

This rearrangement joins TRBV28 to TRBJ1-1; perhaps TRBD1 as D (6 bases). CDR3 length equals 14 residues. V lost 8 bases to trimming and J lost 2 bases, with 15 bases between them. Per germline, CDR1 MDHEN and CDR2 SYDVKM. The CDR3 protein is CASQGGTGNTEAFF. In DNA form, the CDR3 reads TGTGCCAGCCAAGGGGGTACCGGTAACACTGAAGCTTTCTTT.

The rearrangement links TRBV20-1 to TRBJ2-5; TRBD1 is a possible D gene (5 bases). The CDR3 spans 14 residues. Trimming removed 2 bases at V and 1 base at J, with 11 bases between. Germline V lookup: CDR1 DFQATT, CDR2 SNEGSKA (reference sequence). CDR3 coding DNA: TGCAGTGCTAGAACAGGTGCTAGCCAAGAGACCCAGTACTTC. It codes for CSARTGASQETQYF.

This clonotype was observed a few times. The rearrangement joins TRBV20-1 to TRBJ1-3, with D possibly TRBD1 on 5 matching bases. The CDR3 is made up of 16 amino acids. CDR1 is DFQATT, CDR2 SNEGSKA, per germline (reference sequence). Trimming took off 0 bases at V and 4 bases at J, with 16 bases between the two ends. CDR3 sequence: CSARDLRAREGNTIYF. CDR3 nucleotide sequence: TGCAGTGCTAGAGATCTCAGGGCCCGGGAAGGAAACACCATATATTTT.

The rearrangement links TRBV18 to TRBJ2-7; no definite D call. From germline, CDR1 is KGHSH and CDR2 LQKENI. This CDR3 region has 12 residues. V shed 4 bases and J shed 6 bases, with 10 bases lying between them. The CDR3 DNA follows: TGTGCCAGCTCACTACCGATGGGCGAGCAGTACTTC. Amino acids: CASSLPMGEQYF.

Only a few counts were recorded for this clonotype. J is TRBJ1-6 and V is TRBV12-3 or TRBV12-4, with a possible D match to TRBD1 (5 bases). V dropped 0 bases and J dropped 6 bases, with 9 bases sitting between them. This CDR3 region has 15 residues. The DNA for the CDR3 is TGTGCCAGCAGTTTAGCGGGAGGGACTAATTCACCCCTCCACTTT. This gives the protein CASSLAGGTNSPLHF.

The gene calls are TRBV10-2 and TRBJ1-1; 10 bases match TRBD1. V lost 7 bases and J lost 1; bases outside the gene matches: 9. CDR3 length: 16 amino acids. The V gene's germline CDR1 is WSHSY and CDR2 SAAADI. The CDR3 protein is CASIPGQGLANTEAFF. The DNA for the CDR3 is TGCGCCAGCATTCCGGGACAGGGGCTCGCGAACACTGAAGCTTTCTTT.

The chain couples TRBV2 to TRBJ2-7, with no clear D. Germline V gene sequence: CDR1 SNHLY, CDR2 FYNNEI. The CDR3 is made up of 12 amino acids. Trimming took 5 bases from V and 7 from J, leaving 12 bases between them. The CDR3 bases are TGTGCCAGCAGTATAACGTCTCGGGAGCAGTACTTC. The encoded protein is CASSITSREQYF.

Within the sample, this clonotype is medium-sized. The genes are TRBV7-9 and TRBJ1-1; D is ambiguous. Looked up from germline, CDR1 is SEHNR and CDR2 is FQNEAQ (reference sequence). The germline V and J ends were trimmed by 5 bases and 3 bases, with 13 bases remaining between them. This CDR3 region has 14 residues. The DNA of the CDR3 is TGTGCCAGCAGCGCCGAAGCCAGGCACACTGAAGCTTTCTTT. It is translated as CASSAEARHTEAFF.

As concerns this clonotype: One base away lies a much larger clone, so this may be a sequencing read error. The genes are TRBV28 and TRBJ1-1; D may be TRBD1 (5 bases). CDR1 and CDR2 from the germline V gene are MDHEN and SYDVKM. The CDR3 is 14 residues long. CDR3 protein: CTSDRQLMNTEAFF. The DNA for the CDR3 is TGTACCAGCGACAGACAGTTAATGAACACTGAAGCTTTCTTT.

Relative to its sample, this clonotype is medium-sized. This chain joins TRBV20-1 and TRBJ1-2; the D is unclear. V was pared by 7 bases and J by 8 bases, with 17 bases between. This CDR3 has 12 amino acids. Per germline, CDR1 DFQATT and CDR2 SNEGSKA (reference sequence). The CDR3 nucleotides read TGCAGTGGTTCTGGGGAGGGCATGGGCTACACCTTC. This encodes CSGSGEGMGYTF.

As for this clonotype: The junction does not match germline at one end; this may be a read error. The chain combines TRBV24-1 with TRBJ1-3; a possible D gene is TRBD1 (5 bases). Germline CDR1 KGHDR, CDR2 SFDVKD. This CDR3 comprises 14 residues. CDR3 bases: TGTGCCGCTCCCCCCGGGGACGGCAGAAACACCATATGTTTT. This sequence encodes CAAPPGDGRNTICF.

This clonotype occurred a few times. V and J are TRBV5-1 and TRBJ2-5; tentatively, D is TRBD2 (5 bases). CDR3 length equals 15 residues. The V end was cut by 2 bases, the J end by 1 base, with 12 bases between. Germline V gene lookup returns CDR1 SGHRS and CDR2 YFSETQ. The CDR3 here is CASSLRLSAQETQYF. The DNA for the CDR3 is TGCGCCAGCAGCTTAAGACTTAGCGCCCAAGAGACCCAGTACTTC.

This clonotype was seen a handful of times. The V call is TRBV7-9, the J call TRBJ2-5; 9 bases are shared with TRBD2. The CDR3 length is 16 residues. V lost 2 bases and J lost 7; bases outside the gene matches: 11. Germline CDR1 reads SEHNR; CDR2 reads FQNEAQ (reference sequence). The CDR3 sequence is CASSLYRGLARGTQYF. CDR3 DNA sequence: TGTGCCAGCAGCTTATACCGGGGACTAGCTCGGGGGACCCAGTACTTC.

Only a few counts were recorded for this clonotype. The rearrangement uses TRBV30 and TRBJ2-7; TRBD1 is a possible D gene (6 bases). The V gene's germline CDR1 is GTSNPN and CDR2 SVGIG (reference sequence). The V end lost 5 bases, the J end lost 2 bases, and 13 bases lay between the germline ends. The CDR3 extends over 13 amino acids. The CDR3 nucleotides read TGTGCCTGGCGGACAGCCCTTACCTACGAGCAGTACTTC. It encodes CAWRTALTYEQYF.

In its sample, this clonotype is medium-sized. DNA of the CDR3: TGTGCCAGCAGTCTAATACTCGAGACCCAGTACTTC. It is translated as CASSLILETQYF. The rearrangement links TRBV12-3 or TRBV12-4 to TRBJ2-5, with unresolved D. The V and J ends lost 5 bases and 5 bases respectively, with 9 bases between them. This CDR3 spans 12 amino acids.

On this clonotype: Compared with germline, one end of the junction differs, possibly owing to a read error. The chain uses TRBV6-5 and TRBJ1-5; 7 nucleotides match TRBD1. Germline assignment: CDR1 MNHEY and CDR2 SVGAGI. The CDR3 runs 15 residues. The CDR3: CASSSQTGRNQRQHF. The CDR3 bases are TGTGCCAGCAGTTCTCAGACAGGGAGGAATCAGCGCCAGCATTTT.

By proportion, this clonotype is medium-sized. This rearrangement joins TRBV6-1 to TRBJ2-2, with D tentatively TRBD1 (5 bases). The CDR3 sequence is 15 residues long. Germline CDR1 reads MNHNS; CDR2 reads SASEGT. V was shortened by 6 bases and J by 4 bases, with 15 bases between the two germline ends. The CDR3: CASSKGQGRTGELFF. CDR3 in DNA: TGTGCCAGCAGCAAAGGTCAGGGCCGCACCGGGGAGCTGTTTTTT.

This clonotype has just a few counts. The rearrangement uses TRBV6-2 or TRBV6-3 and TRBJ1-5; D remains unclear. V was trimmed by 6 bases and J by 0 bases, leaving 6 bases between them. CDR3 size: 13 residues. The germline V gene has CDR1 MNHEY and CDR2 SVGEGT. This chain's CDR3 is CASRSVSNQPQHF. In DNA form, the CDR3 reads TGTGCCAGCAGGTCAGTTAGCAATCAGCCCCAGCATTTT.

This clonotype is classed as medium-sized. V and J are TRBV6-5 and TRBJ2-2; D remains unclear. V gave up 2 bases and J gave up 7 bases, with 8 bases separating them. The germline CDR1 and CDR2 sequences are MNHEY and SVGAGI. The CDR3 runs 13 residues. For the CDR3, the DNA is TGTGCCAGCAGTTACCTCGAAGGCGGGGAGCTGTTTTTT. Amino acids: CASSYLEGGELFF.